This T cell receptor (beta chain) is drawn from a study of identical twins. Comments on this clonotype: Its antigen remains unidentified.

Study-wide results and limits: Beta out-of-frame sequences displayed a weaker excess of sharing between twins.

The junction had 8 bases not matched to a gene; V was cut back by 4 bases and J by 2 bases. The CDR3 spans 15 residues. Germline V gene data show CDR1 as SQVTM and CDR2 as ANQGSEA. TCRdb processed the 5' RACE reads anew with MiXCR; each CDR3 protein has one entry. Among 600,000 to 850,000 distinct CDR3 sequences listed, 15% to 20% were seen once. A further study also used this sample, focusing on T cells expressing NK-cell markers.

The chain links TRBV29-1 to TRBJ2-1; 7 bases line up with TRBD2. The clonotype comes from a woman aged 18-30 years in good health. Specimen: PBMCs. The CDR3 loop is CSVAAGVRAYNEQFF. CDR3 DNA: TGCAGCGTTGCGGCGGGGGTTAGGGCCTACAATGAGCAGTTCTTC.